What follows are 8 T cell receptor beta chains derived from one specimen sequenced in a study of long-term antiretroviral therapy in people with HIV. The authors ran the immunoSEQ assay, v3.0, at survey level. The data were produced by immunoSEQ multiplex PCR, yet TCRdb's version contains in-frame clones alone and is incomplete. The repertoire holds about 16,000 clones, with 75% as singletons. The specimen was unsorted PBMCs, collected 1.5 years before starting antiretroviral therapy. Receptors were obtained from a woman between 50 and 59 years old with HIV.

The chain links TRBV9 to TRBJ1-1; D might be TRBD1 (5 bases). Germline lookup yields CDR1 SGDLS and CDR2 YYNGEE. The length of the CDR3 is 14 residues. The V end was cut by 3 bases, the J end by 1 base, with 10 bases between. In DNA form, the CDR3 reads TGTGCCAGCAGCGGGGGACGAGGGAACACTGAAGCTTTCTTT. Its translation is CASSGGRGNTEAFF.

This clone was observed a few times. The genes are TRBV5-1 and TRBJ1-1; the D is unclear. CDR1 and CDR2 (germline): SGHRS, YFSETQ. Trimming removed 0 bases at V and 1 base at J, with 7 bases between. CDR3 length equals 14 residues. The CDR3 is CASSLVTANTEAFF. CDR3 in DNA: TGCGCCAGCAGCTTGGTGACGGCGAACACTGAAGCTTTCTTT. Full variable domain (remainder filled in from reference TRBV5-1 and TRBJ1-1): KAGVTQTPRYLIKTRGQQVTLSCSPISGHRSVSWYQQTPGQGLQFLFEYFSETQRNKGNFPGRFSGRQFSNSRSEMNVSTLELGDSALYLCASSLVTANTEAFFGQGTRLTVV.

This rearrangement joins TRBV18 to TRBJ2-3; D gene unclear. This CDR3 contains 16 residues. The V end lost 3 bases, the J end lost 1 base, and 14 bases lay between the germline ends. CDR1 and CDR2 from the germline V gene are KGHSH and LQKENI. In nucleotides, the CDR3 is TGTGCCAGCTCACCTTCCCAAGTTCGGCGCACAGATACGCAGTATTTT. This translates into CASSPSQVRRTDTQYF. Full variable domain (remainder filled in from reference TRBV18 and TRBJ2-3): NAGVMQNPRHLVRRRGQEARLRCSPMKGHSHVYWYRQLPEEGLKFMVYLQKENIIDESGMPKERFSAEFPKEGPSILRIQQVVRGDSAAYFCASSPSQVRRTDTQYFGPGTRLTVL.

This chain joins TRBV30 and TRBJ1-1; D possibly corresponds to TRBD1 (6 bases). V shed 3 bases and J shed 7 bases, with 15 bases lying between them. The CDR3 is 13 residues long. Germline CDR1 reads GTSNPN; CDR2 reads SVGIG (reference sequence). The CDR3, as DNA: TGTGCCTGGAGGGGAACAGGGAGAATTGAAGCTTTCTTT. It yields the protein CAWRGTGRIEAFF.

CDR3 loop: CASSSGTGESLDGYTF. The CDR3 DNA reads TGTGCCAGCAGCTCCGGGACAGGGGAGTCCTTGGATGGCTACACCTTC. This sequence joins TRBV5-6 and TRBJ1-2; TRBD1 aligns across 10 bases. The germline V gene encodes CDR1 SGHDT and CDR2 YYEEEE. This CDR3 comprises 16 residues. After removal of 3 bases from V and 6 bases from J, the junction contained 11 bases not matched to a gene.

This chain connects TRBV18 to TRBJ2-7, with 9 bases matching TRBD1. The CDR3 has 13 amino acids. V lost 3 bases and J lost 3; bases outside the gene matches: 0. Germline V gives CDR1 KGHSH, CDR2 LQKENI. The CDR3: CASSPTGGYEQYV. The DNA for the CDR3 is TGTGCCAGCTCACCGACAGGGGGCTACGAGCAGTACGTC.

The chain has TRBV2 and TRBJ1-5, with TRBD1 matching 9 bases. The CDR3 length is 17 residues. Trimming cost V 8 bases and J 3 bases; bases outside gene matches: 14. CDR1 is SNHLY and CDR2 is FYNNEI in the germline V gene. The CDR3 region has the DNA TGTGCCAGCTTACCGGGACAGGGAATTTCGGCCAATCAGCCCCAGCATTTT. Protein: CASLPGQGISANQPQHF.

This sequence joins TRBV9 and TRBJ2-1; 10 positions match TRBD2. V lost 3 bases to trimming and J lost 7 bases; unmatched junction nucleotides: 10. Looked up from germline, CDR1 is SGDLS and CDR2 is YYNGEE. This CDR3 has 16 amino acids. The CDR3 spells CASSDQAGGLPNEQFF. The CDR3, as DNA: TGTGCCAGCAGCGATCAAGCGGGGGGGCTACCGAATGAGCAGTTCTTC.